Reported below is one T cell receptor beta chain. V dropped 3 bases and J dropped 3 bases, with 12 bases sitting between them. The CDR3 runs to 14 residues. Germline CDR1 is GTSNPN and CDR2 is SVGIG (reference sequence). This entry is derived from a study of blood T cell repertoires in COVID-19. Study-wide context: Both acute and convalescent COVID-19 samples were obtained from the United States, Italy and Spain. PBMCs, B-cell-depleted T cells, or T cells provided the cDNA or gDNA that made up the material.

This table comes from immunoSEQ multiplex PCR, and its TCRdb copy is limited to in-frame clones, with some not included. The data hold some 140,000 clones, with approximately 84% observed a single time. Cohort placement rested on clinical history that participants reported themselves. The TCR originated in a man between 35 and 55 years old with acute COVID-19. The genes are TRBV30 and TRBJ1-5; D call uncertain. The sequencing sample was made of PBMCs or T cells enriched from blood (not recorded which). CDR3 sequence (DNA): TGTGCCTGGAGCAAGGCAGGCTTCAATCAGCCCCAGCATTTT. Its translation is CAWSKAGFNQPQHF.